The sequence of this T cell receptor (beta chain) was determined in a study of CD8 T cells in Susac syndrome. Points from the study as a whole: The number of individuals included in the study's TCR sequencing and HLA analysis was acknowledged as relatively small.

CDR3 size: 13 residues. V lost 3 bases to trimming and J lost 2 bases, with 7 bases between them. Germline V gene sequence: CDR1 LNHDA, CDR2 SQIVND (reference sequence). In regard to this clonotype: Its antigen is not known.

TEMRA cells were FACS-enriched, with CD8+ and CD4+ T cells isolated negatively. Reverse transcription of about 0.5 to 1 ug RNA used random hexamers. The immunoSEQ assay covered 54 Vbeta and 13 Jbeta segments for CDR3. MiXCR was run by TCRdb on the immunoSEQ multiplex PCR reads, yielding one entry per CDR3 protein. The sample consists of some 190,000 distinct CDR3 sequences, roughly 92% of them appearing once. The chain carries TRBV19 and TRBJ1-1, with D unclear. Source material: CD4+ T cells from PBMCs. This clonotype was sampled from a human donor in good health. The CDR3 nucleotides read TGTGCCAGTAGTATTATGGTTAACACTGAAGCTTTCTTT. Residues: CASSIMVNTEAFF.